This TCR beta chain was recovered during a study of T cells in Graves' hyperthyroidism and ophthalmopathy. RNA transcripts served as the template for amplifying TCR beta CDR3 regions. HTBI primers were employed in a first-round RT-PCR of the TCR CDR3. TCRdb independently ran MiXCR on the multiplex PCR reads; one entry per CDR3 protein. Among 150,000 or so distinct CDR3 sequences listed, approximately 24% were seen once. Diagnoses were made from clinical symptoms, serum measures (thyroxine and TRAb), thyroid ultrasound and orbital computed tomography. The CDR3 has 15 amino acids. Germline V lookup: CDR1 SNHLY, CDR2 FYNNEI. V gave up 6 bases and J gave up 4 bases, with 17 bases separating them. Study outcomes and limitations: Stable hyperthyroidism was separated from ophthalmopathy by a model based on 13 V-J features.

This clonotype came up many times. What it recognizes is unknown. Sequenced input: blood. This clonotype was obtained from a woman between 50 and 59 years old with Graves' hyperthyroidism that later progressed to Graves' ophthalmopathy. V and J are TRBV2 and TRBJ2-3, with D uncertain. This chain's CDR3 is CASRLIGGLSDTQYF. For the CDR3, the DNA is TGTGCCAGCAGACTCATCGGTGGGTTGTCAGATACGCAGTATTTT.